This TCR beta chain was observed in a study of blood T cell repertoires in COVID-19. V was pared by 9 bases and J by 5 bases, with 7 bases between. Germline lookup yields CDR1 MGHDK and CDR2 SYGVNS. The CDR3 is made up of 10 amino acids. One Seattle source followed patients from active infection through their disease course. The data were produced by immunoSEQ multiplex PCR, yet TCRdb's version contains in-frame clones alone and is incomplete. The sample consists of fewer than 350,000 clones, about 90% of them appearing once. The sequence was obtained from a woman in her 30s with COVID-19, enrolled during active disease. The sequencing input was peripheral blood. V gene TRBV25-1 combines with J gene TRBJ2-5; D gene unclear. Here the CDR3 reads CARNCETQYF. CDR3 DNA sequence: TGTGCCAGGAACTGTGAGACCCAGTACTTC.